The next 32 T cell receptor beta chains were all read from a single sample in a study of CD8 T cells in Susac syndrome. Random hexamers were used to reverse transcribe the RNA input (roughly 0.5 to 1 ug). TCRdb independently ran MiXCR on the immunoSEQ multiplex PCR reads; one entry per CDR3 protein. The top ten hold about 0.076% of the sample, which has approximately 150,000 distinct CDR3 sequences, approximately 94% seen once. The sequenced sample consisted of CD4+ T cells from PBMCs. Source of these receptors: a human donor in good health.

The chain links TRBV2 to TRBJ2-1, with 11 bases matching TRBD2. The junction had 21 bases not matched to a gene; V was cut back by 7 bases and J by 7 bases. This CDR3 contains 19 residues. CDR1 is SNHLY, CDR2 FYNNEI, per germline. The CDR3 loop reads CASTRGASGRPLLGNEQFF. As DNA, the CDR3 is TGTGCCAGCACTCGCGGTGCTAGCGGGAGGCCCCTCCTAGGAAATGAGCAGTTCTTC.

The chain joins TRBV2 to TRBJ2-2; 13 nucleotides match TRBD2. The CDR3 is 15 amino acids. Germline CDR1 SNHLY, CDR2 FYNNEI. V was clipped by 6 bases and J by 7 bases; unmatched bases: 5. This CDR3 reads CASSYGLAGVGELFF. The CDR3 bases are TGTGCCAGCAGCTACGGACTAGCGGGAGTCGGGGAGCTGTTTTTT.

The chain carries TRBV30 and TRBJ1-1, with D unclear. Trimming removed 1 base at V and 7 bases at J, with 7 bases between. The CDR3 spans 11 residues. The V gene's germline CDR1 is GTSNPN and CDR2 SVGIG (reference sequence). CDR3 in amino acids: CAWSGRGEAFF. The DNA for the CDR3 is TGTGCCTGGAGTGGTCGGGGTGAAGCTTTCTTT.

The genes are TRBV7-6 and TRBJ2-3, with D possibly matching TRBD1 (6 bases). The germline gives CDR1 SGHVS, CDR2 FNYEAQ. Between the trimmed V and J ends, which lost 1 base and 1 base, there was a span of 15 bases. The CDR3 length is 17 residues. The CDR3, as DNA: TGTGCCAGCAGCTTAGGAGTTACAGGGTCTGGCACAGATACGCAGTATTTT. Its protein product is CASSLGVTGSGTDTQYF.

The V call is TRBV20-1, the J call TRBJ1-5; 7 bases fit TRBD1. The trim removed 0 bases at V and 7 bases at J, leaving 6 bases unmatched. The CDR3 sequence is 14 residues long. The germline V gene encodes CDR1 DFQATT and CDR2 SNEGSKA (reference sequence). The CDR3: CSARDYTGEQPQHF. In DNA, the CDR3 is TGCAGTGCTAGAGATTATACAGGGGAACAGCCCCAGCATTTT.

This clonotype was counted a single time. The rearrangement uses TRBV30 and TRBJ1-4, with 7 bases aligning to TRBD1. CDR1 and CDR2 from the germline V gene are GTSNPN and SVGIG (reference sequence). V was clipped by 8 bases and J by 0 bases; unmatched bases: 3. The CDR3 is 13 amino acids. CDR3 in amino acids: CARGTATNEKLFF. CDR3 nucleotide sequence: TGTGCCAGAGGGACAGCAACTAATGAAAAACTGTTTTTT.

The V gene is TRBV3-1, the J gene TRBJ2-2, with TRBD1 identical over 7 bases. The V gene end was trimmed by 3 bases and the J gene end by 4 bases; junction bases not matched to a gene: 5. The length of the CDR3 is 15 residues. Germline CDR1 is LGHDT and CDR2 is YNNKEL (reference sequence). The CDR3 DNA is TGTGCCAGCAGCCAGGTACAGGGGATCACCGGGGAGCTGTTTTTT. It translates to CASSQVQGITGELFF.

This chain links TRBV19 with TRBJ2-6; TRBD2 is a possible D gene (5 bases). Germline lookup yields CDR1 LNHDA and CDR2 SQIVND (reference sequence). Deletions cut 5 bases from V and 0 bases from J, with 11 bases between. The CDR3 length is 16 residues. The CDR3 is CASSPRRGSGANVLTF. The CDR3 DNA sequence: TGTGCCAGTAGTCCCCGACGGGGCTCTGGGGCCAACGTCCTGACTTTC.

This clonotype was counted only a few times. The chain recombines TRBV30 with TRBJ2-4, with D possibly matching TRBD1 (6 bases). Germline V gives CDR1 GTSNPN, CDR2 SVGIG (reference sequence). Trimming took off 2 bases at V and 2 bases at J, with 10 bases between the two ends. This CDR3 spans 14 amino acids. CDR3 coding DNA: TGTGCCTGGAGTCTCGGGACAACCAAAAACATTCAGTACTTC. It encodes CAWSLGTTKNIQYF.

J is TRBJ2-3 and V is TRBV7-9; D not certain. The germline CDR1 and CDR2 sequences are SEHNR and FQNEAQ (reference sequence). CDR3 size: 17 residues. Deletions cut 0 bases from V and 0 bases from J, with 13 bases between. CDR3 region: CASSLAVQVLSTDTQYF. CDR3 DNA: TGTGCCAGCAGCTTAGCGGTTCAAGTCCTAAGCACAGATACGCAGTATTTT.

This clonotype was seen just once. The CDR3 nucleotides are TGTGCCAGCAGCCGCCGGGGAAACAATGAGCAGTTCTTC. This encodes CASSRRGNNEQFF. V and J are TRBV3-1 and TRBJ2-1, with D possibly TRBD2 on 5 matching bases. Germline-derived CDR1 and CDR2 are LGHDT and YNNKEL (reference sequence). Trimming shortened V by 4 bases and J by 5 bases, and 9 bases separated the two germline ends. The length of the CDR3 is 13 residues.

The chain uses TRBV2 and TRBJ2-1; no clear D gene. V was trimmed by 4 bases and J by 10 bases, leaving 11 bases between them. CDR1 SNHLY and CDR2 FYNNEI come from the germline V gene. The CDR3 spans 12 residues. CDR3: CASSVGMLEQFF. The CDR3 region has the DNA TGTGCCAGCAGTGTAGGGATGTTGGAGCAGTTCTTC.

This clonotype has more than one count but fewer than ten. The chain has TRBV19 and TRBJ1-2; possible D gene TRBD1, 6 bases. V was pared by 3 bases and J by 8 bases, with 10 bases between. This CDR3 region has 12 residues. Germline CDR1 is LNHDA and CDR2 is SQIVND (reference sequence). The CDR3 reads CASSISRGGYTF. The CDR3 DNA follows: TGTGCCAGTAGTATTTCCAGGGGAGGCTACACCTTC.

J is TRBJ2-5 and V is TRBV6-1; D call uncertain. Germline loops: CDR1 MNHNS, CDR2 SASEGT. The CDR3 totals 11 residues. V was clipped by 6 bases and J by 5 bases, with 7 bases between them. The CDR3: CASSPRETQYF. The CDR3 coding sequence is TGTGCCAGCAGCCCTCGGGAGACCCAGTACTTC.

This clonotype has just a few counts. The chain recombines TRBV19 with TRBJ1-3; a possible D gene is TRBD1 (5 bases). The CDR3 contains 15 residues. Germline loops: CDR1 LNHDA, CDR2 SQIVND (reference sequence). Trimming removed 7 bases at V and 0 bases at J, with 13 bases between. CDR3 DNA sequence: TGTGCCAGTACCTACTACAGGCCCTCTGGAAACACCATATATTTT. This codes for CASTYYRPSGNTIYF.

CDR3 coding DNA: TGTGCCAGCAGTTACCCGCGTGGGGGGGCCCTTCTTGGCCAGGAGACCCAGTACTTC. This translates into CASSYPRGGALLGQETQYF. This chain connects TRBV6-5 to TRBJ2-5; tentative D call: TRBD2 (7 bases). The CDR3 totals 19 residues. Between the trimmed V and J ends, which lost 2 bases and 5 bases, there was a span of 27 bases. Germline V gene data show CDR1 as MNHEY and CDR2 as SVGAGI.

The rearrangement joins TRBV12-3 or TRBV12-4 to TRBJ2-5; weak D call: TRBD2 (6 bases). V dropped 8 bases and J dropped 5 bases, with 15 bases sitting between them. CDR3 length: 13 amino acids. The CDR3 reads CASSSGAGETQYF. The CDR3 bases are TGTGCCAGCTCTTCGGGAGCCGGGGAGACCCAGTACTTC.

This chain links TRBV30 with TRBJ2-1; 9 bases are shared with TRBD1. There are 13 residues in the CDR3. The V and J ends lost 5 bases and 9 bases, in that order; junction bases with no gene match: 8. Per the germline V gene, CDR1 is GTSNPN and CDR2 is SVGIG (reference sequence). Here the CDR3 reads CAWGDRVRSEQFF. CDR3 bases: TGTGCCTGGGGGGACAGGGTACGAAGTGAGCAGTTCTTC.

The CDR3 region has the DNA TGTGCCAGCAGCTTAGGTCGTGGATACGAGCAGTACTTC. This sequence encodes CASSLGRGYEQYF. The gene calls are TRBV7-2 and TRBJ2-7; D is undetermined. The CDR3 loop spans 13 amino acids. Germline CDR1 reads SGHTA; CDR2 reads FQGNSA. V dropped 1 base and J dropped 4 bases, with 8 bases sitting between them.

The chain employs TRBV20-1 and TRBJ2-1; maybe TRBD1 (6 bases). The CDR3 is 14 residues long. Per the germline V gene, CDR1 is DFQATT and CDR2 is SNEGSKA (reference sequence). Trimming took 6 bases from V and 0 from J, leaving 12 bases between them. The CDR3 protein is CSARQESSYNEQFF. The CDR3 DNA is TGCAGTGCCCGACAGGAAAGCTCCTACAATGAGCAGTTCTTC.

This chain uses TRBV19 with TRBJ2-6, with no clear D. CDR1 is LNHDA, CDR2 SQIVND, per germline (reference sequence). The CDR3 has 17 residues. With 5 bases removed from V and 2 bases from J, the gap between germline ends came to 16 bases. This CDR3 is CASSYETPSTGANVLTF. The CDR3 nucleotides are TGTGCCAGTAGTTATGAGACCCCCAGTACTGGGGCCAACGTCCTGACTTTC.

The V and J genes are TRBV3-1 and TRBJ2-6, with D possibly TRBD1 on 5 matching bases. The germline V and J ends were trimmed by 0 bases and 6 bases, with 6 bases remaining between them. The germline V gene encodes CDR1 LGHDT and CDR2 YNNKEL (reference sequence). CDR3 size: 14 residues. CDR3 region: CASSQETEANVLTF. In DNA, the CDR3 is TGTGCCAGCAGCCAAGAGACAGAGGCCAACGTCCTGACTTTC.

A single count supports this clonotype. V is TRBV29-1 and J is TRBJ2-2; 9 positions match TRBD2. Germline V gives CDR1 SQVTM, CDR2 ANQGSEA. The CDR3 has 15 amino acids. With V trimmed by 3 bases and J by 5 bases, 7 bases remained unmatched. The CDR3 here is CSVEDSGSWTGELFF. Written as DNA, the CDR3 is TGCAGCGTTGAGGATAGCGGGAGTTGGACCGGGGAGCTGTTTTTT.

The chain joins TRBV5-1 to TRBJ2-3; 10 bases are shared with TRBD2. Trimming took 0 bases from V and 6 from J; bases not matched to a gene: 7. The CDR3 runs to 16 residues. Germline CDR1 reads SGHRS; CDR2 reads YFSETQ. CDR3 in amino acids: CASSLDLLAGMDTQYF. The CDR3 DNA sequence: TGCGCCAGCAGCTTGGATCTACTAGCGGGAATGGATACGCAGTATTTT. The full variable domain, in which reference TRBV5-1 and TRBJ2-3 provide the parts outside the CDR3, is KAGVTQTPRYLIKTRGQQVTLSCSPISGHRSVSWYQQTPGQGLQFLFEYFSETQRNKGNFPGRFSGRQFSNSRSEMNVSTLELGDSALYLCASSLDLLAGMDTQYFGPGTRLTVL.

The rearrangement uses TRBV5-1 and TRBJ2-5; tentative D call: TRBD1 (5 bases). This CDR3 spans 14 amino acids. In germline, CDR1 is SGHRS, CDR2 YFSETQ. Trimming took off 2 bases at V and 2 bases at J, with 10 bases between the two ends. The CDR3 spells CASSFMTEQETQYF. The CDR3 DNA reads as TGCGCCAGCAGCTTTATGACAGAACAAGAGACCCAGTACTTC.

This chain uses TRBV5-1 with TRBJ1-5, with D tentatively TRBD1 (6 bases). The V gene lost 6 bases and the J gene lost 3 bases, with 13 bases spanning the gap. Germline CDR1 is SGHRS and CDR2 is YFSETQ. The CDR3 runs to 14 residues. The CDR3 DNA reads TGCGCCAGCATCACCGGGACACCCAATCAGCCCCAGCATTTT. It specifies CASITGTPNQPQHF. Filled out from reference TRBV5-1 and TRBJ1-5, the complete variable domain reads KAGVTQTPRYLIKTRGQQVTLSCSPISGHRSVSWYQQTPGQGLQFLFEYFSETQRNKGNFPGRFSGRQFSNSRSEMNVSTLELGDSALYLCASITGTPNQPQHFGDGTRLSIL.

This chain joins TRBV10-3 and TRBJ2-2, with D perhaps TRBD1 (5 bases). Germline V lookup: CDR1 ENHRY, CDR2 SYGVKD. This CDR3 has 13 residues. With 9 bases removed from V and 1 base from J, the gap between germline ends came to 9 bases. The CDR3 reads CAILDRNTGELFF. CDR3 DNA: TGTGCCATTCTAGACAGGAACACCGGGGAGCTGTTTTTT.

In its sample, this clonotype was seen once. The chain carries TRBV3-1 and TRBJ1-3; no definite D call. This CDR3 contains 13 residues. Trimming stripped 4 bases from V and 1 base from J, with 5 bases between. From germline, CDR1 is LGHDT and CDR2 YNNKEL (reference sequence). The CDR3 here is CASSPTSGNTIYF. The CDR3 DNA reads TGTGCCAGCAGCCCCACATCTGGAAACACCATATATTTT.

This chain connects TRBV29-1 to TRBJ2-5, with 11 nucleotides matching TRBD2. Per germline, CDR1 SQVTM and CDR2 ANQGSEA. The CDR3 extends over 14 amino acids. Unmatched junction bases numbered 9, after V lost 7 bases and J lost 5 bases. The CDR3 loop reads CSAPLAGGGETQYF. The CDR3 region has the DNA TGCAGCGCCCCGTTAGCGGGAGGGGGGGAGACCCAGTACTTC.

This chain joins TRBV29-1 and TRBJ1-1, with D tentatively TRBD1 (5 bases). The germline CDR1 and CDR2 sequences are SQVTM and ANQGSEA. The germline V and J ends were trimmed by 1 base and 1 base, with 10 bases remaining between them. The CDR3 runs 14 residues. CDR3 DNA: TGCAGCGTTGAAGTTGGGGCATGGAACACTGAAGCTTTCTTT. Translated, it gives CSVEVGAWNTEAFF.

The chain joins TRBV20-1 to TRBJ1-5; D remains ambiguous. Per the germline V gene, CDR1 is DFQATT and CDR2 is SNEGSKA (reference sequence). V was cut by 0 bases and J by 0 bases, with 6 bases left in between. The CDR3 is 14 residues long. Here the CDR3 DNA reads TGCAGTGCTAGAGATGGGAGTAGCAATCAGCCCCAGCATTTT. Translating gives CSARDGSSNQPQHF.

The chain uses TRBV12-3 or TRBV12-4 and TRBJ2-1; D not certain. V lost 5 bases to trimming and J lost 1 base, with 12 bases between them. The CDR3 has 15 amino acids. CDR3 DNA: TGTGCCAGCAGTCACACAAGACGGTCCTACAATGAGCAGTTCTTC. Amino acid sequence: CASSHTRRSYNEQFF.